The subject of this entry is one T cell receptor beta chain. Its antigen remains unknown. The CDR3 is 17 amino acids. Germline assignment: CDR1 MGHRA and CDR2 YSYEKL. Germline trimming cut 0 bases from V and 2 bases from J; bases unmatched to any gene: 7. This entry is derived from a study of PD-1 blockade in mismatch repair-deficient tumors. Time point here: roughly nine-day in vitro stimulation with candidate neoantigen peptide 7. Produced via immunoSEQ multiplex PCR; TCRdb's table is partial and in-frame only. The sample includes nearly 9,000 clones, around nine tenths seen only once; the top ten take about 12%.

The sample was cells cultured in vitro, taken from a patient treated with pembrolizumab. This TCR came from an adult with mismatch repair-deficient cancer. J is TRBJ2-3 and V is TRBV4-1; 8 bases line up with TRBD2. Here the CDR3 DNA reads TGCGCCAGCAGCCAAGAAGTCGCGGGAGGCAACACAGATACGCAGTATTTT. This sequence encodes CASSQEVAGGNTDTQYF.